The sequence of this TCR beta chain was determined in a study of control samples from healthy donors and cancer patients. Using immunoSEQ multiplex PCR, the repertoire was profiled, and TCRdb retains in-frame clones only, with some absent. Altogether roughly 100,000 clones are present, roughly 91% being singletons, with the ten largest covering 19%. This CDR3 contains 14 residues. CDR1 and CDR2 (germline): SGHTA, FQGNSA. V dropped 4 bases and J dropped 2; count of bases not matched to a gene: 4. This sequence originates from a man between 60 and 70 years old with lung cancer. The chain carries TRBV7-2 and TRBJ2-7; 8 bases are a match to TRBD2. The sequenced sample consisted of PBMCs. This CDR3 is CASSSTGGPYEQYF. CDR3 bases: TGTGCCAGCAGCTCCACGGGGGGGCCCTACGAGCAGTACTTC.